The subject of this entry is one TCR beta chain. The target antigen is unknown. Compared with germline, one end of the junction differs, possibly owing to a read error. This entry belongs to a study of vaccination and CD4 T cells after COVID-19. The wider study: Nasal swab PCR had detected SARS-CoV-2 in convalescent patients, 10 or so mild and one severe. As a positive control, some control cultures were given a CEFX pool, while others were given an HIV-1 Nef pool or no peptide.

Sequenced with the Oncomine TCR Beta short-read assay was DNA taken from cultured CD4+ T cells. TCRdb called the PCR reads again in MiXCR, with one record for every CDR3 protein. Among about 24,000 distinct CDR3 sequences listed, 42% were seen once. CDR1 and CDR2 from the germline V gene are MNHEY and SMNVEV (reference sequence). This CDR3 region has 10 residues. Stated time point: late sampling 161 to 241 days after vaccination in a few convalescent patients. Sample treatment: roughly 10-day PBMC culture with coronavirus spike peptide pools or control peptides (ViraFEST assay). Researchers reported culturing two million PBMCs per well with 8 to 10 IU/ml IL-2 and roughly 9.1 ug/ml peptide pools.

The chain uses TRBV27 and TRBJ2-7, with D perhaps matching TRBD2 (6 bases). The sequence derives from a human donor who had recovered from COVID-19. The material sequenced was CD4+ T cells from blood, cultured in vitro, taken about 7 months after SARS-CoV-2 vaccination. CDR3 coding DNA: TGTGCCAGCAGGCGGGACTTGGGTGGCTTC. Translating it yields CASRRDLGGF.